The rows below give T cell receptor beta chains drawn from one sample of a study of human versus mouse CDR3 diversity and MHC coevolution. Here immunoSEQ multiplex PCR was the method, and the copy in TCRdb shows in-frame clones only, minus some. Among roughly 80,000 clones listed, 93% were seen once. Sequencing input: naive CD4+ T cells from blood. The receptors stem from a person aged 25 to 69 in good health. Each CDR3 is given with its conserved first and last residue. A D gene is named only where the DNA matches it firmly. Size is omitted from some rows. Given values are once, few, many or a class for expanded clones.

v_gene,abundance,j_gene,d_gene,CDR3nt,CDR3aa
TRBV2,-,TRBJ2-7,-,TGTGCCAGCAGTGAATGGCCAAGGAGATACGAGCAGTACTTC,CASSEWPRRYEQYF
TRBV19,-,TRBJ1-2,TRBD1,TGTGCCAGTAGACCGGAGGGGCAGGGGGCTAACTATGGCTACACCTTC,CASRPEGQGANYGYTF
TRBV4-3,-,TRBJ1-3,-,TGCGCCAGCAGCCAAGGGAGGGACTCTGGAAACACCATATATTTT,CASSQGRDSGNTIYF
TRBV7-6,-,TRBJ2-6,-,TGTGCCAGCAGCTTAGCGCCCCCCTACCTGACTTTC,CASSLAPPYLTF
TRBV29-1,-,TRBJ2-7,TRBD1,TGCAGCGTCGTTGTCGGACAGGGGGCCTACGAGCAGTACTTC,CSVVVGQGAYEQYF
TRBV9,-,TRBJ2-5,-,TGTGCCAGCAGCGTAGGTCCCAAACAAGAGACCCAGTACTTC,CASSVGPKQETQYF
TRBV5-1,-,TRBJ2-1,TRBD1,TGCGCCAGCAGCATGCCTCCGGGACAGGCCTCCTACAATGAGCAGTTCTTC,CASSMPPGQASYNEQFF
TRBV5-4,-,TRBJ1-1,TRBD1,TGTGCCAGCACCGGGACAGGGAGAACTGAAGCTTTCTTT,CASTGTGRTEAFF
TRBV19,-,TRBJ2-5,-,TGTGCCAGTAGTATCCCCGCGGCGGGAGAGACCCAGTACTTC,CASSIPAAGETQYF
TRBV19,once,TRBJ1-4,TRBD1,TGTGCCAGTAGTAGTGGGAAACAGGGGAAACCTGAAAAACTGTTTTTT,CASSSGKQGKPEKLFF
TRBV7-9,-,TRBJ1-1,TRBD1,TGTGCCAGCAGCCCGGGGGACAGGGACAACACTGAAGCTTTCTTT,CASSPGDRDNTEAFF
TRBV5-1,-,TRBJ1-1,-,TGCGCCAGCAGCTTCGGGGGATCGTCGGCTGAAGCTTTCTTT,CASSFGGSSAEAFF
TRBV7-9,-,TRBJ2-5,-,TGTGCCAGCAGCCCCGGGTTTTACCAAGAGACCCAGTACTTC,CASSPGFYQETQYF
TRBV5-1,-,TRBJ2-1,TRBD2,TGCGCCAGCAGCTCGGGACTAGCGGGGGGTCAGAGCTACAATGAGCAGTTCTTC,CASSSGLAGGQSYNEQFF
TRBV5-1,once,TRBJ2-7,-,TGCGCCAGCAGCTTGGGAGGTTTAGTGTCCTACGAGCAGTACTTC,CASSLGGLVSYEQYF
TRBV7-8,-,TRBJ2-4,-,TGTGCCGCCAGGACTGGTCCAGCCAAAAACATTCAGTACTTC,CAARTGPAKNIQYF
TRBV28,-,TRBJ2-7,-,TGTGCCAGCAGTTCCGCCGGGACTGGAGGTAGCGAGCAGTACTTC,CASSSAGTGGSEQYF
TRBV7-2,-,TRBJ2-7,TRBD1,TGTGCCAGCCGCGGACAGGGGAGCTCCTACGAGCAGTACTTC,CASRGQGSSYEQYF
TRBV5-4,-,TRBJ2-3,-,TGTGCCAGCAGCACCCGGAAGGGGGCAGATACGCAGTATTTT,CASSTRKGADTQYF
TRBV2,-,TRBJ1-2,-,TGTGCCAGCAGTGAAACCCCCGGCTATGGCTACACCTTC,CASSETPGYGYTF
TRBV28,-,TRBJ1-1,-,TGTGCCAGCAGCCGAACGGGAGTGGGTGCTGAAGCTTTCTTT,CASSRTGVGAEAFF
TRBV5-6,-,TRBJ2-3,TRBD2,TGTGCCAGCAGCCAGGAAACTAGCGGGGAGACAGATACGCAGTATTTT,CASSQETSGETDTQYF
TRBV7-8,-,TRBJ2-6,-,TGTGCCAGCAGCTCAAGAGAAGGGGACTCTGGGGCCAACGTCCTGACTTTC,CASSSREGDSGANVLTF
TRBV5-6,-,TRBJ1-2,TRBD1,TGTGCCAGCAGCTTGTCGCCAGGGGGCGACTATGGCTACACCTTC,CASSLSPGGDYGYTF
TRBV11-3,-,TRBJ2-3,-,TGTGCCAGCAGCTTAGGTGATAGCGGCCATTACACAGATACGCAGTATTTT,CASSLGDSGHYTDTQYF
TRBV11-2,-,TRBJ1-3,-,TGTGCCAGCAGCTTAGTTAGCTCTGGAAACACCATATATTTT,CASSLVSSGNTIYF
TRBV28,-,TRBJ2-7,-,TGTGCCAGCACCATCCAGGGGGGATCCTACGAGCAGTACTTC,CASTIQGGSYEQYF
TRBV5-6,-,TRBJ1-1,-,TGTGCCAGCAGCTCCCGGGGGAGAAAAACTGAAGCTTTCTTT,CASSSRGRKTEAFF
TRBV7-2,-,TRBJ2-5,-,TGTGCCAGCAGCCATACGGTGGACACCGAAGGTTCCCAGTACTTC,CASSHTVDTEGSQYF
TRBV9,-,TRBJ2-1,TRBD2,TGTGCCAGCAGCGTTACTAGCGGGAGGGTGGTTGAGCAGTTCTTC,CASSVTSGRVVEQFF
TRBV11-3,-,TRBJ2-2,TRBD1,TGTGCCAGCGGTCTTGGCGGACAGGGTTTGTCCGGGGAGCTGTTTTTT,CASGLGGQGLSGELFF
TRBV11-2,-,TRBJ2-1,TRBD1,TGTGCCAGCAGCTTAGTGACAGGGGCCTACAATGAGCAGTTCTTC,CASSLVTGAYNEQFF
TRBV7-2,-,TRBJ2-2,-,TGTGCCAGCAGCTTAGCTTCCGAGGCCGGGGAGCTGTTTTTT,CASSLASEAGELFF
TRBV18,-,TRBJ2-7,-,TGTGCCAGCTCACACGACCGCCAGGCCTACGAGCAGTACTTC,CASSHDRQAYEQYF
TRBV7-2,-,TRBJ2-7,TRBD1,TGTGCCAGCAGCTTAAGTGCCGGGACAGGGGCCTACGAGCAGTACTTC,CASSLSAGTGAYEQYF